One and the same sample provided the 4 T cell receptor beta chains below, sequenced in a study of blood T cell repertoires in COVID-19. Only in-frame clones appear in the TCRdb table, and some are missing; sequencing was by immunoSEQ multiplex PCR. The sample includes 150,000 to 200,000 clones, more than 90% seen only once; the top ten take 18%. The material sequenced was peripheral blood. The source is a man aged 60 to 75 with active or convalescent COVID-19.

The rearrangement links TRBV19 to TRBJ2-6, with a weak D call TRBD1 (6 bases). Trimming removed 3 bases from V and 1 base from J, with 13 bases in between. This CDR3 is built from 17 residues. CDR1 is LNHDA, CDR2 SQIVND, per germline (reference sequence). CDR3 protein: CASSITGTRSGANVLTF. The CDR3, as DNA: TGTGCCAGTAGTATTACAGGGACGCGTTCTGGGGCCAACGTCCTGACTTTC.

This clone was counted once. The chain recombines TRBV10-1 with TRBJ2-2; D is unclear. CDR1 WNHNN and CDR2 SYGVQD come from the germline V gene (reference sequence). CDR3 size: 14 residues. Between the trimmed V and J ends, which lost 8 bases and 0 bases, there was a span of 10 bases. The CDR3 DNA follows: TGCGCCAGCTCCATAAGCCCGAACACCGGGGAGCTGTTTTTT. It encodes CASSISPNTGELFF.

The gene calls are TRBV28 and TRBJ1-5, with D maybe TRBD1 (5 bases). Trimming cost V 2 bases and J 0 bases, with 8 bases left between them. The CDR3 covers 15 residues. Germline assignment: CDR1 MDHEN and CDR2 SYDVKM. CDR3 nucleotides: TGTGCCAGCAGTTTAGGGGGGGATAGCAATCAGCCCCAGCATTTT. Residues: CASSLGGDSNQPQHF. The variable domain in full, completed from reference TRBV28 and TRBJ1-5, reads DVKVTQSSRYLVKRTGEKVFLECVQDMDHENMFWYRQDPGLGLRLIYFSYDVKMKEKGDIPEGYSVSREKKERFSLILESASTNQTSMYLCASSLGGDSNQPQHFGDGTRLSIL.

The chain links TRBV6-2 or TRBV6-3 to TRBJ2-7; a possible D gene is TRBD2 (5 bases). Per germline, CDR1 MNHEY and CDR2 SVGEGT. The CDR3 consists of 15 residues. The V gene lost 0 bases and the J gene lost 3 bases, with 12 bases spanning the gap. DNA of the CDR3: TGTGCCAGCAGTTACTCGACAAACGGGAACTACGAGCAGTACTTC. Encoded protein: CASSYSTNGNYEQYF.